Listed below are T cell receptor beta chains from one sample, sequenced in a study of shared clonotypes between healthy human individuals. TCRdb keeps only in-frame clones here, not all; method: immunoSEQ multiplex PCR. Seen here are around 700,000 clones, approximately 79% observed once, and the top ten hold 1.8%. The sequencing sample was made of memory CD4+ T cells sorted from blood. The source of these receptors is a woman aged 25 to 39 in good health. The CDR3 runs from the conserved cysteine through the conserved F or W. A D gene is named only where the DNA matches it firmly. For some rows the clone size is stated as once, few or many, or as a class when expanded; others skip it.

v_gene	d_gene	j_gene	len	abundance	CDR3nt	CDR3aa
TRBV7-2	.	TRBJ2-1	14	.	TGTGCCAGCAGCCAGGATGGCTCCTACAATGAGCAGTTCTTC	CASSQDGSYNEQFF
TRBV5-8	TRBD1	TRBJ2-2	14	many	TGTGCCAGCAGCCCGGGACAGGGCACCGGGGAGCTGTTTTTT	CASSPGQGTGELFF
TRBV5-1	.	TRBJ2-7	13	.	TGCGCCAGCGGACGTGGAGGGCCGTACGAGCAGTACTTC	CASGRGGPYEQYF
TRBV11-2	TRBD2	TRBJ2-5	15	.	TGTGCCAGCAGCTTAGGGACTAGCATCGCACAGACCCAGTACTTC	CASSLGTSIAQTQYF
TRBV2	.	TRBJ2-1	11	.	TGTGCCAGCAGTGGGTACTCGGAGCAGTTCTTC	CASSGYSEQFF
TRBV18	.	TRBJ2-4	17	.	TGTGCCAGCTCACCAAATCGGGACGACCTTTTTTCAGACATTCAGTACTTC	CASSPNRDDLFSDIQYF
TRBV19	.	TRBJ2-3	14	.	TGTGCCAGTCAGTCCGATCTGGGAGAAGATACGCAGTATTTT	CASQSDLGEDTQYF
TRBV6-1	.	TRBJ1-3	16	few	TGTGCCAGCAGTGAATCAGCTCAGTTCTCTGGAAACACCATATATTTT	CASSESAQFSGNTIYF
TRBV28	.	TRBJ1-5	16	once	TGTGCCAGCAGCCGGGGCACAGTCTATAGCAATCAGCCCCAGCATTTT	CASSRGTVYSNQPQHF
TRBV5-6	.	TRBJ2-7	17	.	TGTGCCAGCAGCTTGGCAAAGGACCCGAGGGTGGGCTACGAGCAGTACTTC	CASSLAKDPRVGYEQYF
TRBV5-1	TRBD2	TRBJ2-7	15	.	TGCGCCAGCAGGGAAACTAGCGGGGCAACCTACGAGCAGTACTTC	CASRETSGATYEQYF